The present TCR beta chain was sequenced within a study of blood T cell repertoires in COVID-19 (dated by TCRdb to 2019 to 2021). Study-level background: Samples covering the acute and convalescent phases of COVID-19 were provided by collaborators in the United States, Italy and Spain. Samples came from the ongoing ImmuneRACE study (first 160 participants) plus 1,254 subjects from 6 global collaborators. A freely available public database, intended as a resource for researchers studying the immune response to SARS-CoV-2, is where the repertoires were released. The prospective study material was composed of cDNA or gDNA derived from T cells, B-cell-depleted T cells, or PBMCs. Nearly every sample came with metadata listing a de-identified subject ID, COVID-19 status, age in years and sex. Where HLA class I and class II types were available, the types were taken from metadata supplied by the sample provider, not from assay-based typing. Subjects who had been exposed to COVID-19, were actively infected with it, or had recovered from it provided the deeply sampled blood TCRbeta repertoires that made up the dataset.

The study at large found these results: The amount of clinical and demographic metadata varied by source and participant and was provided uncurated.

TCRbeta CDR3 regions were amplified from genomic DNA using the immunoSEQ Assay, a bias-controlled multiplex PCR. In the authors' own workflow: Nucleated cell counts per sample were estimated from amplification of reference gene primers within the assay. Sequence reads were collapsed and filtered to measure the absolute abundance of every unique TCRbeta CDR3 rearrangement. For each sample, productive Simpson clonality was calculated as the square root of Simpson's diversity index over productive rearrangements. Not all clones reach the TCRdb copy of this immuneACCESS table, which keeps in-frame sequences only. Checked studies attribute under half of the gap to unresolved V genes and leave the rest unexplained. V and J calls and clone size are given by that table; D and trimming were obtained from the DNA. This sample lists about 180,000 clones; 70% to 90% were detected once. The ten largest make up roughly 2.9% of the sample.

The CDR3 holds 13 amino acids from the cysteine to the phenylalanine. Of all the DNA, just the CDR3 is kept, 39 bases in frame from base 1. As encoded in the germline V gene (reference sequence), CDR1 is DFQATT while CDR2 is SNEGSKA. Trimming removed 3 bases from V and 0 bases from J, leaving 8 bases between the germline ends. The collaborating institutions used their own protocols to collect whole blood in K2EDTA tubes. For TCRbeta analysis, collaborators shipped samples in one of three forms: frozen whole blood, isolated PBMCs, or DNA extracted from either of those sample types. Worth noting for this clone: Its antigen target is currently unknown. Base qualities are missing; no much larger clone stands one base away.

The receptor was isolated from a woman aged 25 to 39 with active or convalescent COVID-19. This chain is built from TRBV20-1 and TRBJ1-1; the D segment cannot be called with confidence. Source material: peripheral blood. The CDR3 protein is CSASTQVNTEAFF. The sequenced DNA is TGCAGTGCTAGTACTCAGGTGAACACTGAAGCTTTCTTT.